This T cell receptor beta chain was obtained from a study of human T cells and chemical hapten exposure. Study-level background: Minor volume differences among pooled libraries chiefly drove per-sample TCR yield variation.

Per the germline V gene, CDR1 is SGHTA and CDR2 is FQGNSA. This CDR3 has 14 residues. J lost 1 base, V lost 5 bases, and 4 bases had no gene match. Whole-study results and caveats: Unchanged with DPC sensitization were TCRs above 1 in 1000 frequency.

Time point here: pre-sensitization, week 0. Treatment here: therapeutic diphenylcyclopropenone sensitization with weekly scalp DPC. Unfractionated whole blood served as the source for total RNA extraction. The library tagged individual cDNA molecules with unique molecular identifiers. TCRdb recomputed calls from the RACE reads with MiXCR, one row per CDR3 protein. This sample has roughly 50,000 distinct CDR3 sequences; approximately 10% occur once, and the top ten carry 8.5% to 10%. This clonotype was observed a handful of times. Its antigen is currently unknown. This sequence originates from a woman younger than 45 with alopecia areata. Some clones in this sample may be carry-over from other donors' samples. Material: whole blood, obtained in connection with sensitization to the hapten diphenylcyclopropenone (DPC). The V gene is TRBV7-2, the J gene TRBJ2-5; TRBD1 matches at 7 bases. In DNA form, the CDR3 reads TGTGCCAGCAGCCCACGACAGGGCCAAGAGACCCAGTACTTC. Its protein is CASSPRQGQETQYF.